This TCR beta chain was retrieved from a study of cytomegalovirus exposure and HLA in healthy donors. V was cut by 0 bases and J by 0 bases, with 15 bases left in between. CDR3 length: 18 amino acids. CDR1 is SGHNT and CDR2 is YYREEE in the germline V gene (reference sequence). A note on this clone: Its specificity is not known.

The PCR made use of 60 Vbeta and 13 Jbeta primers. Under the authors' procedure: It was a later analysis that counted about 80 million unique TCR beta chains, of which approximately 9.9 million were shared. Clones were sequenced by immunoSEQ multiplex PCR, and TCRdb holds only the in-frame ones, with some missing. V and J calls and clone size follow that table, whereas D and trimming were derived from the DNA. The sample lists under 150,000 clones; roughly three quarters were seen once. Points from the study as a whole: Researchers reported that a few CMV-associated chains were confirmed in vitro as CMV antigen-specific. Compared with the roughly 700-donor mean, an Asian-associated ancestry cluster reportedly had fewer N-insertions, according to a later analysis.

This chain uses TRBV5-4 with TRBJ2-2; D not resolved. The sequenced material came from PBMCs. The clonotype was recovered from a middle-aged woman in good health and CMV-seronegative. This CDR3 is CASSLGGRVTTNTGELFF. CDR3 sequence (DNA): TGTGCCAGCAGCTTGGGCGGTCGCGTCACAACGAACACCGGGGAGCTGTTTTTT.